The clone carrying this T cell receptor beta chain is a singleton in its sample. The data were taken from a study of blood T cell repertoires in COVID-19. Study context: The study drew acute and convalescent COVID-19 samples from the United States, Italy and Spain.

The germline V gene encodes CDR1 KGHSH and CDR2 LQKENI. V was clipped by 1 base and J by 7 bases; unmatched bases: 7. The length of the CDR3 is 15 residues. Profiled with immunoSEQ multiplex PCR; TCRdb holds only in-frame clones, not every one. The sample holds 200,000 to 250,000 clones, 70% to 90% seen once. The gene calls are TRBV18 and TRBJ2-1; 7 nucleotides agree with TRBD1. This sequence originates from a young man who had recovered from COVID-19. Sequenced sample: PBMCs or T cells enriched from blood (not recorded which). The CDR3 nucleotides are TGTGCCAGCTCACCACAGGGGGCGCCATTGAATGAGCAGTTCTTC. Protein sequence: CASSPQGAPLNEQFF.